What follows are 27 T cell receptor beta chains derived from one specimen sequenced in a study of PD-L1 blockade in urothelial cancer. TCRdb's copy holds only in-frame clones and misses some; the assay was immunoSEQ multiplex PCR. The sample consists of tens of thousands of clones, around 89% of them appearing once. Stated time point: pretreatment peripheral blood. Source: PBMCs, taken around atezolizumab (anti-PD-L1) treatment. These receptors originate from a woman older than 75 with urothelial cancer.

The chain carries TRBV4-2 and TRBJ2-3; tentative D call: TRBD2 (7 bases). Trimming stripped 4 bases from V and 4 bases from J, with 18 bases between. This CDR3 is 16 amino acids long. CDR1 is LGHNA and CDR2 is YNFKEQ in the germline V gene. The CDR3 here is CASSPSGGGKADTQYF. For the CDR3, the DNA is TGTGCCAGCAGCCCCTCGGGGGGCGGTAAAGCAGATACGCAGTATTTT.

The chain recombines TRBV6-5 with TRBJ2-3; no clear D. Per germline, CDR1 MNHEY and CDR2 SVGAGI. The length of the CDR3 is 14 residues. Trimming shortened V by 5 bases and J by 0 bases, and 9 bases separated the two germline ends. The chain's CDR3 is CASSRTISTDTQYF. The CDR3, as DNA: TGTGCCAGCAGTCGCACAATCAGCACAGATACGCAGTATTTT.

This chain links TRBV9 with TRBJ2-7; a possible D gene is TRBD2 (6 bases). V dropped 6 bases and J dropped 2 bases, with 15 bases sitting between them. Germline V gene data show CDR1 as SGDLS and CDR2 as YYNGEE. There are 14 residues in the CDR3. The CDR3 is CASNVGGATYEQYF. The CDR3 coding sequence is TGTGCCAGCAACGTGGGGGGTGCAACCTACGAGCAGTACTTC.

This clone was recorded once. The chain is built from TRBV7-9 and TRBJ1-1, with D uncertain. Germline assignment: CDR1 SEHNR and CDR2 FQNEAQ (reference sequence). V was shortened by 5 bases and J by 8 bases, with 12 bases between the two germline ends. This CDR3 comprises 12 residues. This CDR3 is CASSPLPGEAFF. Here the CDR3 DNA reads TGTGCCAGCAGCCCCCTTCCGGGAGAAGCTTTCTTT.

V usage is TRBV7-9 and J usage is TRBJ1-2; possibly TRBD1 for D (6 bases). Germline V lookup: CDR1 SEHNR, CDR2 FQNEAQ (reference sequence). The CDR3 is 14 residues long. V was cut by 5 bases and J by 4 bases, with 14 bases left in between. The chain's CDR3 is CASSHRTDLYGYTF. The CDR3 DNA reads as TGTGCCAGCAGCCACCGGACAGATCTCTATGGCTACACCTTC.

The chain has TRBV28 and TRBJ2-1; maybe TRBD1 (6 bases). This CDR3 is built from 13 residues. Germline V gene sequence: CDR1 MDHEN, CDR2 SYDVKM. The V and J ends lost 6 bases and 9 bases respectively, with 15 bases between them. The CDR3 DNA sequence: TGTGCCAGCAGCCAGGACAGTTTGGGTGAGCAGTTCTTC. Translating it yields CASSQDSLGEQFF.

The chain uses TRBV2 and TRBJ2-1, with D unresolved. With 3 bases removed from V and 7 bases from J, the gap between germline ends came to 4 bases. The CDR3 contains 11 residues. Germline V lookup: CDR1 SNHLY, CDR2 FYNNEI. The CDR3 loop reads CASSDFNEQFF. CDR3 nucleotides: TGTGCCAGCAGTGACTTTAATGAGCAGTTCTTC.

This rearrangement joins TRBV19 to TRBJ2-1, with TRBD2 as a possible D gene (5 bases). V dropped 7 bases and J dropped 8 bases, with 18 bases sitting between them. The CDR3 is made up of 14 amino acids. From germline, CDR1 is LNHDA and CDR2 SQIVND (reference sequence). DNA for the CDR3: TGTGCCAGTAACCTTAGCGTCAAACGGCATGAGCAGTTCTTC. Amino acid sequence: CASNLSVKRHEQFF.

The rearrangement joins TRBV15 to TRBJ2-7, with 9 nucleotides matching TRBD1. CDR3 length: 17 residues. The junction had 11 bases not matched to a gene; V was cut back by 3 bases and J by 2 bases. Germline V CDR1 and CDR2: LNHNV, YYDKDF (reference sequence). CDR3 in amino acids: CATSSPSDRGYPYEQYF. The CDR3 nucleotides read TGTGCCACCAGCAGTCCAAGCGACAGGGGGTACCCCTACGAGCAGTACTTC.

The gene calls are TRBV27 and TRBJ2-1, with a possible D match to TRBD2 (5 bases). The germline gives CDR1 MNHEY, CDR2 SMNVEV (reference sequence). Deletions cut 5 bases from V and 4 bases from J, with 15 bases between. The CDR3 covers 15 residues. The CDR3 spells CASSLMGSGYNEQFF. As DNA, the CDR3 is TGTGCCAGCAGTCTAATGGGGAGTGGATACAATGAGCAGTTCTTC.

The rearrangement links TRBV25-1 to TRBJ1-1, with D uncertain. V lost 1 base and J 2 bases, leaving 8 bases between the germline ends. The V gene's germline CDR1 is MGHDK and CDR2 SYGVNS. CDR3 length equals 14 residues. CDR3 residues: CASSEWRDNTEAFF. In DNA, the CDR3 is TGTGCCAGCAGTGAATGGAGGGATAACACTGAAGCTTTCTTT.

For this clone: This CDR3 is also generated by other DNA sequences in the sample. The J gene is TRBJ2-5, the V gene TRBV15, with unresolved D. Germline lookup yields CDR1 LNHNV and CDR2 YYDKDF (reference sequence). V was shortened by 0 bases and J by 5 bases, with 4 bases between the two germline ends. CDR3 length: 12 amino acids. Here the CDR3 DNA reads TGTGCCACCAGCAGAGATCGGGAGACCCAGTACTTC. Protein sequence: CATSRDRETQYF.

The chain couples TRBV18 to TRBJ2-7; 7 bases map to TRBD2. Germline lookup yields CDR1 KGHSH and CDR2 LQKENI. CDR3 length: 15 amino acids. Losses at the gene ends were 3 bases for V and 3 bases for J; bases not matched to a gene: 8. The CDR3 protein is CASSPGREGRYEQYF. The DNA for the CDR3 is TGTGCCAGCTCACCGGGGAGGGAGGGCCGCTACGAGCAGTACTTC.

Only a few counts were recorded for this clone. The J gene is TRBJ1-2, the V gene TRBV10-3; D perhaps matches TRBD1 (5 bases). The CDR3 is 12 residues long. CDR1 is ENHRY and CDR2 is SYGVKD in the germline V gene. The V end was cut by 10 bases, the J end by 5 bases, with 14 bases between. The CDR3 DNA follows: TGTGCCACCTATGGGGGGGAATATGGCTACACCTTC. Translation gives CATYGGEYGYTF.

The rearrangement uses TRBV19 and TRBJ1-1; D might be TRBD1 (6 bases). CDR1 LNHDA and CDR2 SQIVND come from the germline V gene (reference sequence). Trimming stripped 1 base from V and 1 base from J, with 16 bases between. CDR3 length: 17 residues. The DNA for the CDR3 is TGTGCCAGTAGTATAGCGTACACAGGGAGAAAGAACACTGAAGCTTTCTTT. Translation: CASSIAYTGRKNTEAFF.

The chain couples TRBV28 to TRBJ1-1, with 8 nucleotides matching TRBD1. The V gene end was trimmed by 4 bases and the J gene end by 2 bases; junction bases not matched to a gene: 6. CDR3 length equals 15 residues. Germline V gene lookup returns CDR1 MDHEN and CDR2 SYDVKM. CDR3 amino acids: CASSSGQGANTEAFF. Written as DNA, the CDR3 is TGTGCCAGCAGTTCCGGACAGGGAGCAAACACTGAAGCTTTCTTT.

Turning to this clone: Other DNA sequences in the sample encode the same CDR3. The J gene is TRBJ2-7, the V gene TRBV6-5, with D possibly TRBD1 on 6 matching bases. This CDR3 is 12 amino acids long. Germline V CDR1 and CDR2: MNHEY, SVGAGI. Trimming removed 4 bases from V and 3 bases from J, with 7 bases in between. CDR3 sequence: CASSSDSYEQYF. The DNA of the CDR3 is TGTGCCAGCAGTTCGGACAGCTACGAGCAGTACTTC.

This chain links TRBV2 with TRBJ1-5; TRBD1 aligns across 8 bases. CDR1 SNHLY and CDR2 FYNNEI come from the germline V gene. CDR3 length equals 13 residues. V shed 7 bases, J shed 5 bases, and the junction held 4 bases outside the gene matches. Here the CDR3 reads CASNPDRDQPQHF. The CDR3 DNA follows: TGTGCCAGCAATCCGGACAGGGATCAGCCCCAGCATTTT. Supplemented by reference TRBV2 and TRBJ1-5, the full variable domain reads EPEVTQTPSHQVTQMGQEVILRCVPISNHLYFYWYRQILGQKVEFLVSFYNNEISEKSEIFDDQFSVERPDGSNFTLKIRSTKLEDSAMYFCASNPDRDQPQHFGDGTRLSIL.

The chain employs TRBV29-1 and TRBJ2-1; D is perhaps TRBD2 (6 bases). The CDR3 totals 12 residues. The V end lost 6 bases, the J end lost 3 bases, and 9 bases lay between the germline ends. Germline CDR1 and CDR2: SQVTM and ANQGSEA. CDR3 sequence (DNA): TGCAGCGTGTCGACTAGCTACAATGAGCAGTTCTTC. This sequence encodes CSVSTSYNEQFF.

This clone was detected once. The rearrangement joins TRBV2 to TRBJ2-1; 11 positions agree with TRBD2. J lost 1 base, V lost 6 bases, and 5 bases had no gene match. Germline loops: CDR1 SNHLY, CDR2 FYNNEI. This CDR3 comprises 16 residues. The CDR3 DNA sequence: TGTGCCAGCAGGACGAGGACTAGCGGGTCCTACAATGAGCAGTTCTTC. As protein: CASRTRTSGSYNEQFF.

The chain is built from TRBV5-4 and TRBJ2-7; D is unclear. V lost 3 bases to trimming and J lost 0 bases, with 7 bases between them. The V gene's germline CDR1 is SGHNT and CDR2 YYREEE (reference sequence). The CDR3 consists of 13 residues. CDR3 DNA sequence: TGTGCCAGCAGCTCCCTAAGCTCCTACGAGCAGTACTTC. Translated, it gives CASSSLSSYEQYF.

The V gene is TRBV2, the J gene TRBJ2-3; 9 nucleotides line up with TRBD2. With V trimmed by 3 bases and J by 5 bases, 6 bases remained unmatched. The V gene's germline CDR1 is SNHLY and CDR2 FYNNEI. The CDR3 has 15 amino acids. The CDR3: CASSEASGRQDTQYF. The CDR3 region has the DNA TGTGCCAGCAGTGAGGCGAGCGGGAGGCAAGATACGCAGTATTTT.

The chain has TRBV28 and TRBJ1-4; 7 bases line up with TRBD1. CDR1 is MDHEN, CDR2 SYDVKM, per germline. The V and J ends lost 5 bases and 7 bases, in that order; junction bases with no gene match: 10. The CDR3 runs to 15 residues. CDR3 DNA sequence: TGTGCCAGCAGTGGGGACAGTTCCTCTCCTGAAAAACTGTTTTTT. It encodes CASSGDSSSPEKLFF.

The CDR3 DNA is TGTGCCAGCAGCTTATCAGGACTAGCGGGAGTAAATGAGCAGTTCTTC. Translated, it gives CASSLSGLAGVNEQFF. The chain carries TRBV11-1 and TRBJ2-1; 13 bases agree with TRBD2. The CDR3 consists of 16 residues. The germline V gene encodes CDR1 SGHAT and CDR2 FQDESV (reference sequence). V trimming: 2 bases; J trimming: 7 bases; junction bases outside the gene matches: 5.

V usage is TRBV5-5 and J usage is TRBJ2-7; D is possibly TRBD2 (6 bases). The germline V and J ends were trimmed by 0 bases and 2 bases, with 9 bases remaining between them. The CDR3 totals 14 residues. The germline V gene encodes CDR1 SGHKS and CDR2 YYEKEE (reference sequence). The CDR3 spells CASSLGAGTYEQYF. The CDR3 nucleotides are TGTGCCAGCAGCTTGGGAGCGGGCACCTACGAGCAGTACTTC.

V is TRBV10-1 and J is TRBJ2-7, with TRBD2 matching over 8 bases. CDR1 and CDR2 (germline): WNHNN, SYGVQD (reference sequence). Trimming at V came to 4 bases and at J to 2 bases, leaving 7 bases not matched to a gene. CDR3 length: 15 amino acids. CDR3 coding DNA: TGCGCCAGCAGTGTCGTAGCGGGATTTCCCTACGAGCAGTACTTC. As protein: CASSVVAGFPYEQYF.

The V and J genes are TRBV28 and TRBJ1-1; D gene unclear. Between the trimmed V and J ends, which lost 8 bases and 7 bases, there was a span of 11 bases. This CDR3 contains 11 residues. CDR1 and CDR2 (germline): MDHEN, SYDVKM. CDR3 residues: CASPLGREAFF. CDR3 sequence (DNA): TGTGCCAGCCCCCTGGGCCGTGAAGCTTTCTTT.